This T cell receptor beta chain was recovered during a study of CD8 T cells in ankylosing spondylitis. The CDR3 consists of 15 residues. The V end was cut by 4 bases, the J end by 6 bases, with 20 bases between. Germline CDR1 and CDR2: SGHRS and YFSETQ. The sample holds a few counts of this clonotype. Libraries for TCR beta were made by quantitative 5'-RACE with molecular barcodes. Using its own MiXCR run on the 5' RACE reads, TCRdb lists one record per CDR3 protein. This sample has 200,000 to 300,000 distinct CDR3 sequences, with roughly a quarter found just once. The chain couples TRBV5-1 to TRBJ2-7, with a tentative D call TRBD1 (5 bases). The sample comprised blood, either unsorted or a sorted T cell fraction (not recorded which). The TCR comes from a male donor with ankylosing spondylitis or in good health (not recorded which). The CDR3 DNA reads TGCGCCAGCAGCCCCTGGGTTGGCCCCCAGGGCGAGCAGTACTTC. This codes for CASSPWVGPQGEQYF.